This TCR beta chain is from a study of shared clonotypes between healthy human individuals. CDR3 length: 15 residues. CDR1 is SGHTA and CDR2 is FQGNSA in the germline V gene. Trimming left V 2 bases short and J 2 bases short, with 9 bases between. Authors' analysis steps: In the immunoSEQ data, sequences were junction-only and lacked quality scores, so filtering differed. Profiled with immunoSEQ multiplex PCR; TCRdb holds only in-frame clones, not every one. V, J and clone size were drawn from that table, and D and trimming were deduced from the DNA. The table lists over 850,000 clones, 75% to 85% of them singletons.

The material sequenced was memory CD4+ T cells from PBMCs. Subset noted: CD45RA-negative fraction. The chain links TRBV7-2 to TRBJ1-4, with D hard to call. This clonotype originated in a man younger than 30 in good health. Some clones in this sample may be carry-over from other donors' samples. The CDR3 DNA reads TGTGCCAGCAGCTTATCAGAGTGGACTAATGAAAAACTGTTTTTT. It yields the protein CASSLSEWTNEKLFF.